Each of the 3 T cell receptor beta chains below was sequenced from the same sample in a study of blood T cell repertoires in COVID-19. Only in-frame clones appear in the TCRdb table, and some are missing; sequencing was by immunoSEQ multiplex PCR. This repertoire shows about 160,000 clones, more than 65% found once; its top ten account for approximately 15%. Sequenced sample: peripheral blood. The receptors were gathered from a woman older than 75 with acute or convalescent COVID-19.

V and J are TRBV6-1 and TRBJ1-1, with 7 bases fitting TRBD1. J gave up 4 bases and V 3 bases, and 8 bases lay outside the gene matches. In germline, CDR1 is MNHNS, CDR2 SASEGT. This CDR3 region has 15 residues. CDR3 region: CASSEIRQGGTEAFF. The CDR3 coding sequence is TGTGCCAGCAGTGAGATCAGACAGGGCGGCACTGAAGCTTTCTTT.

This clone was seen just once. V is TRBV19 and J is TRBJ2-7; D possibly corresponds to TRBD1 (5 bases). Germline V CDR1 and CDR2: LNHDA, SQIVND (reference sequence). The V end was cut by 3 bases, the J end by 0 bases, with 12 bases between. The CDR3 is made up of 15 amino acids. The CDR3 DNA sequence: TGTGCCAGTAGTATGTCACAGGCCAACTCCTACGAGCAGTACTTC. Encoded protein: CASSMSQANSYEQYF.

The genes are TRBV7-2 and TRBJ1-3; D is undetermined. Germline assignment: CDR1 SGHTA and CDR2 FQGNSA. Trimming took 4 bases from V and 1 from J, leaving 11 bases between them. CDR3 length equals 15 residues. CDR3 residues: CASSSRRVSGNTIYF. CDR3 DNA sequence: TGTGCCAGCAGCTCGCGGCGTGTATCTGGAAACACCATATATTTT.